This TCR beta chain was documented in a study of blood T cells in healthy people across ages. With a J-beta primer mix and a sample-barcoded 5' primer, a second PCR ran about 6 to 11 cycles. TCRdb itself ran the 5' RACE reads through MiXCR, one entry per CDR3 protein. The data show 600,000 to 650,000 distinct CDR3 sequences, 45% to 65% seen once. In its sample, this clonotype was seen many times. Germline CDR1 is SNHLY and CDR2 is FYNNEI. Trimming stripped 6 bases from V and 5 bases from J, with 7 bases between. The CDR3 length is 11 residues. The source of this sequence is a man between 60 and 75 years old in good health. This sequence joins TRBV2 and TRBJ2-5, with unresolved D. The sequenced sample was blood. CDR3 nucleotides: TGTGCCAGCAGCGCCGGGGAGACCCAGTACTTC. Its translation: CASSAGETQYF.